This TCR beta chain was found in a study of cytomegalovirus exposure and HLA in healthy donors. General study results and limits: Reports showed the classifier diagnosing cytomegalovirus status with high specificity and sensitivity. A list of approximately 150 TCR beta chains associated with cytomegalovirus was given.

TCRdb keeps only in-frame clones here, not all; method: immunoSEQ multiplex PCR. The sample has a few hundred thousand clones; less than 95% are singletons. About this clone: Its antigen remains unidentified.

The CDR3 runs to 14 residues. Losses at the gene ends were 4 bases for V and 2 bases for J; bases not matched to a gene: 4. The germline gives CDR1 MNHEY, CDR2 SMNVEV (reference sequence). The material sequenced was PBMCs. The receptor was derived from a woman aged 25 to 45 in good health and CMV-seronegative. The chain joins TRBV27 to TRBJ2-5; 7 bases line up with TRBD1. This CDR3 is CASSSDRVQETQYF. Written as DNA, the CDR3 is TGTGCCAGCAGTTCCGACAGGGTACAAGAGACCCAGTACTTC.